Here is one T cell receptor (beta chain) with its context. Clones were read by immunoSEQ multiplex PCR, and TCRdb kept only the in-frame ones, dropping some. The table shows 150,000 to 200,000 clones, with 87% occurring only once. V was trimmed by 7 bases and J by 3 bases, leaving 16 bases between them. The germline V gene has CDR1 SNHLY and CDR2 FYNNEI. The CDR3 consists of 16 residues. The sample originates from a study of blood T cell repertoires in COVID-19. The origin of this receptor is a human donor with acute COVID-19. The donor label of this sample is uncertain. The J gene is TRBJ2-6, the V gene TRBV2; the D gene is possibly TRBD2 (6 bases). The sample comprised PBMCs or T cells enriched from blood (not recorded which). The CDR3 reads CASIRWGAGGANVLTF. Here the CDR3 DNA reads TGTGCCAGCATTCGGTGGGGAGCGGGTGGGGCCAACGTCCTGACTTTC.